This passage covers 16 T cell receptor beta chains from one sample sequenced in a study of T-cell reconstitution after alpha-beta-depleted transplantation in children. Preparation of the TCRbeta library was carried out with unique molecular identifiers. TCRdb called the PCR reads again in MiXCR, with one record for every CDR3 protein. Of 150,000 to 200,000 distinct CDR3 sequences listed, around 6.8% are singletons. The sequenced sample was PBMCs from the stem cell graft donor, obtained from the stem cell graft. These receptors were obtained from a human donor who donated a stem cell graft to a child with Wiskott-Aldrich syndrome.

This clonotype was recorded many times. The V call is TRBV5-1, the J call TRBJ1-6; TRBD1 matches 7 bases. J gave up 6 bases and V 1 base, and 1 base lay outside the gene matches. The CDR3 is made up of 14 amino acids. Germline CDR1 and CDR2: SGHRS and YFSETQ. The CDR3 region has the DNA TGCGCCAGCAGCTTGACAGGGGTTAATTCACCCCTCCACTTT. This encodes CASSLTGVNSPLHF.

This clonotype appeared many times. V and J are TRBV12-3 or TRBV12-4 and TRBJ2-7, with 7 nucleotides matching TRBD2. The CDR3 spans 15 residues. Germline trimming cut 7 bases from V and 4 bases from J; bases unmatched to any gene: 13. The CDR3 sequence is CASTQGRDRGYEQYF. CDR3 in DNA: TGTGCCAGCACCCAAGGGAGGGACCGGGGTTACGAGCAGTACTTC.

This clonotype was seen repeatedly, ten times or more. V usage is TRBV7-2 and J usage is TRBJ2-3; D ambiguous. Germline V gene lookup returns CDR1 SGHTA and CDR2 FQGNSA. This CDR3 spans 15 amino acids. V lost 5 bases to trimming and J lost 0 bases, with 12 bases between them. The CDR3 coding sequence is TGTGCCAGCAGCATAATCAATCCGAGCACAGATACGCAGTATTTT. This sequence encodes CASSIINPSTDTQYF.

This chain connects TRBV2 to TRBJ1-1, with D uncertain. Trimming left V 2 bases short and J 1 base short, with 14 bases between. There are 16 residues in the CDR3. Germline CDR1 and CDR2: SNHLY and FYNNEI. The CDR3 reads CASSEPAGRPNTEAFF. CDR3 in DNA: TGTGCCAGCAGTGAACCGGCGGGCAGGCCGAACACTGAAGCTTTCTTT.

This clonotype occurred many times. This rearrangement joins TRBV25-1 to TRBJ2-1; 10 bases map to TRBD2. The CDR3 is 15 residues long. V dropped 5 bases and J dropped 12; count of bases not matched to a gene: 13. The germline CDR1 and CDR2 sequences are MGHDK and SYGVNS. The CDR3 DNA is TGTGCCAGCAGTTCCGGGACTAGCGCGACAGGTGGGCAGTTCTTC. Translated: CASSSGTSATGGQFF.

This clonotype was recorded a few times. The V gene is TRBV12-3 or TRBV12-4, the J gene TRBJ1-5; D possibly corresponds to TRBD1 (5 bases). There are 12 residues in the CDR3. Deletions cut 9 bases from V and 0 bases from J, with 6 bases between. In DNA, the CDR3 is TGTGCCAGTAGGGGTAGCAATCAGCCCCAGCATTTT. This gives the protein CASRGSNQPQHF.

This clonotype was observed at least ten times. V gene TRBV18 combines with J gene TRBJ1-6; D gene uncertain. This CDR3 is built from 13 residues. The ends were cut back, 2 bases at V and 10 bases at J, with 9 bases in the middle. Looked up from germline, CDR1 is KGHSH and CDR2 is LQKENI. Written as DNA, the CDR3 is TGTGCCAGCTCACCAGCCTCAAAATCACCCCTCCACTTT. It encodes CASSPASKSPLHF.

In its sample, this clonotype was seen many times. J is TRBJ2-1 and V is TRBV5-1; perhaps D is TRBD1 or TRBD2 (5 bases each). The CDR3 is made up of 16 amino acids. V shed 0 bases and J shed 4 bases, with 14 bases lying between them. Germline lookup yields CDR1 SGHRS and CDR2 YFSETQ. CDR3 residues: CASSLAQGSGYNEQFF. In DNA form, the CDR3 reads TGCGCCAGCAGCTTGGCCCAGGGATCGGGGTACAATGAGCAGTTCTTC.

The table lists this clonotype with many counts. The rearrangement uses TRBV20-1 and TRBJ2-5; D might be TRBD2 (6 bases). V lost 6 bases to trimming and J lost 2 bases, with 16 bases between them. CDR1 and CDR2 (germline): DFQATT, SNEGSKA (reference sequence). This CDR3 comprises 14 residues. CDR3 nucleotides: TGCAGTGCAGTTCGGGGCGGAGGGCAAGAGACCCAGTACTTC. It specifies CSAVRGGGQETQYF.

V usage is TRBV28 and J usage is TRBJ2-7; D is ambiguous. Trimming stripped 7 bases from V and 3 bases from J, with 7 bases between. This CDR3 region has 11 residues. Germline assignment: CDR1 MDHEN and CDR2 SYDVKM. CDR3 region: CASTRLYEQYF. CDR3 bases: TGTGCCAGCACCCGCCTCTACGAGCAGTACTTC. Filled out from reference TRBV28 and TRBJ2-7, the complete variable domain reads DVKVTQSSRYLVKRTGEKVFLECVQDMDHENMFWYRQDPGLGLRLIYFSYDVKMKEKGDIPEGYSVSREKKERFSLILESASTNQTSMYLCASTRLYEQYFGPGTRLTVT.

This clonotype was recorded many times. The V call is TRBV7-2, the J call TRBJ2-5; possibly TRBD2 for D (6 bases). Per germline, CDR1 SGHTA and CDR2 FQGNSA. V was shortened by 1 base and J by 9 bases, with 15 bases between the two germline ends. The CDR3 spans 14 residues. The CDR3 bases are TGTGCCAGCAGCTTAGATAGCGGAGAGCGGGCCCAGTACTTC. It specifies CASSLDSGERAQYF. The variable domain in full, with the rest retrieved from reference TRBV7-2 and TRBJ2-5, is GAGVSQSPSNKVTEKGKDVELRCDPISGHTALYWYRQSLGQGLEFLIYFQGNSAPDKSGLPSDRFSAERTGGSVSTLTIQRTQQEDSAVYLCASSLDSGERAQYFGPGTRLLVL.

The table lists this clonotype with a few counts. V gene TRBV3-1 combines with J gene TRBJ2-6; D remains ambiguous. The germline V gene encodes CDR1 LGHDT and CDR2 YNNKEL (reference sequence). The CDR3 is 16 residues long. Trimming took off 4 bases at V and 2 bases at J, with 12 bases between the two ends. CDR3: CASSRHLEAGANVLTF. CDR3 coding DNA: TGTGCCAGCAGCCGCCATCTAGAGGCTGGGGCCAACGTCCTGACTTTC.

This chain joins TRBV5-1 and TRBJ2-5; 10 bases are a match to TRBD1. The V and J ends lost 4 bases and 4 bases, in that order; junction bases with no gene match: 4. The CDR3 consists of 14 residues. From germline, CDR1 is SGHRS and CDR2 YFSETQ. As DNA, the CDR3 is TGCGCCAGCAGCATCGGACAGGGGGGAGAGACCCAGTACTTC. Protein: CASSIGQGGETQYF.

This clonotype occurred many times. The J gene is TRBJ2-3, the V gene TRBV12-3 or TRBV12-4; a possible D gene is TRBD2 (5 bases). The CDR3 sequence is 17 residues long. V lost 6 bases, J lost 3 bases, and 22 bases lay in between. The CDR3 nucleotides are TGTGCCAGCAGCCAATCTCGGACCGGGATTAGAACAGATACGCAGTATTTT. Translation gives CASSQSRTGIRTDTQYF.

The genes are TRBV12-3 or TRBV12-4 and TRBJ2-6; 7 bases match TRBD1. The ends lost 2 bases at V and 0 bases at J; junction bases unmatched: 7. This CDR3 is built from 18 residues. This chain's CDR3 is CASSLIGAGGSGANVLTF. In nucleotides, the CDR3 is TGTGCCAGCAGTTTAATCGGGGCAGGGGGCTCTGGGGCCAACGTCCTGACTTTC.

This clonotype was counted ten times or more. This rearrangement joins TRBV5-1 to TRBJ1-1; D is perhaps TRBD1 (5 bases). The CDR3 is made up of 15 amino acids. CDR1 is SGHRS, CDR2 YFSETQ, per germline. V was cut by 4 bases and J by 3 bases, with 16 bases left in between. The CDR3 DNA sequence: TGCGCCAGCAGCGGCCCGGGGCAAAGCGACACTGAAGCTTTCTTT. Its protein is CASSGPGQSDTEAFF.